This entry describes one T cell receptor beta chain. 13 Jbeta primers and 60 Vbeta primers were used for the PCR. Clones were sequenced by immunoSEQ multiplex PCR, and TCRdb holds only the in-frame ones, with some missing. The data hold roughly 120,000 clones, with about 61% observed a single time. This CDR3 contains 14 residues. CDR1 is SGHVS and CDR2 is FNYEAQ in the germline V gene. Trimming stripped 5 bases from V and 1 base from J, with 8 bases between. The data stem from a study of cytomegalovirus exposure and HLA in healthy donors. V is TRBV7-6 and J is TRBJ2-2, with unresolved D. The sequenced material came from PBMCs. This clonotype originated in a young man in good health and CMV-seropositive. The CDR3 protein is CASSLTENTGELFF. As DNA, the CDR3 is TGTGCCAGCAGCCTCACAGAGAACACCGGGGAGCTGTTTTTT.